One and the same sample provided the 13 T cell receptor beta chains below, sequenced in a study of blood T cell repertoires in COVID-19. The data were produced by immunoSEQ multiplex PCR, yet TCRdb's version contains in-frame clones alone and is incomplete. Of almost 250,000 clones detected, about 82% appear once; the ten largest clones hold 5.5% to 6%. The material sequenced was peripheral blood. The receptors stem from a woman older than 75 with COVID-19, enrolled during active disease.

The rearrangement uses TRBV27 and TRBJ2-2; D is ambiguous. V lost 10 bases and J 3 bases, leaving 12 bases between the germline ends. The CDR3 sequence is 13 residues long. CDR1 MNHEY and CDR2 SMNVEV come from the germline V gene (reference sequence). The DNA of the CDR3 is TGTGCCACCCGCCTCGGGTACACCGGGGAGCTGTTTTTT. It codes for CATRLGYTGELFF.

The CDR3 sequence is CASSLDMNTEAFF. DNA for the CDR3: TGTGCCAGCAGCTTAGACATGAACACTGAAGCTTTCTTT. This chain uses TRBV11-2 with TRBJ1-1, with D unresolved. This CDR3 is built from 13 residues. Trimming stripped 0 bases from V and 0 bases from J, with 2 bases between. From germline, CDR1 is SGHAT and CDR2 FQNNGV.

The CDR3 DNA follows: TGTGCCAGCCGGGATTCGGCAGGAAACACCATATATTTT. Amino acids: CASRDSAGNTIYF. This chain connects TRBV28 to TRBJ1-3; unclear D gene. Germline CDR1 and CDR2: MDHEN and SYDVKM. With 8 bases removed from V and 4 bases from J, the gap between germline ends came to 12 bases. The CDR3 spans 13 residues.

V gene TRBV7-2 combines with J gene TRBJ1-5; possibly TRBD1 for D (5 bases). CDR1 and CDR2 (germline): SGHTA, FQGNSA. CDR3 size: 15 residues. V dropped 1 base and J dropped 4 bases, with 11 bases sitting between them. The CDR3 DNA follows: TGTGCCAGCAGCTTAGATTCGACAGTTAATCAGCCCCAGCATTTT. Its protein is CASSLDSTVNQPQHF.

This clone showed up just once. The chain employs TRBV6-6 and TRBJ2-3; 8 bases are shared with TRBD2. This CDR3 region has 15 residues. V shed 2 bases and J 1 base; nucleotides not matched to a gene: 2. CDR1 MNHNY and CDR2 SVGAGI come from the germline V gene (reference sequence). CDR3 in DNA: TGTGCCAGCAGTTACGGGCGGGGGGGCACAGATACGCAGTATTTT. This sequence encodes CASSYGRGGTDTQYF.

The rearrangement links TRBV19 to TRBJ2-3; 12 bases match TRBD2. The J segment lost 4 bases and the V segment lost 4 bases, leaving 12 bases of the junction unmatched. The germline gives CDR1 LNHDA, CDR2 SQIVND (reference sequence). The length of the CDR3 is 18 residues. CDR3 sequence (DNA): TGTGCCAGTAGTACCCCACCTCTAGCGGGGGGGCGGCCAGATACGCAGTATTTT. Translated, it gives CASSTPPLAGGRPDTQYF. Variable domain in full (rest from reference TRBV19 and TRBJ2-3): DGGITQSPKYLFRKEGQNVTLSCEQNLNHDAMYWYRQDPGQGLRLIYYSQIVNDFQKGDIAEGYSVSREKKESFPLTVTSAQKNPTAFYLCASSTPPLAGGRPDTQYFGPGTRLTVL.

CDR3 bases: TGCGCCAGCAGCCCGGACCAAGAGACCCAGTACTTC. Protein product: CASSPDQETQYF. The chain couples TRBV5-1 to TRBJ2-5; D remains unclear. Trimming cost V 4 bases and J 0 bases, with 4 bases left between them. The CDR3 covers 12 residues. Germline V lookup: CDR1 SGHRS, CDR2 YFSETQ.

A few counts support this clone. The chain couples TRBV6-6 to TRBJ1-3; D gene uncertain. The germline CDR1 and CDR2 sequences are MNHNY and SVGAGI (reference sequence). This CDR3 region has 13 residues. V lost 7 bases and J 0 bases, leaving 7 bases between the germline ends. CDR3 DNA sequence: TGTGCCAGCACGCAGGACTCTGGAAACACCATATATTTT. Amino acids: CASTQDSGNTIYF.

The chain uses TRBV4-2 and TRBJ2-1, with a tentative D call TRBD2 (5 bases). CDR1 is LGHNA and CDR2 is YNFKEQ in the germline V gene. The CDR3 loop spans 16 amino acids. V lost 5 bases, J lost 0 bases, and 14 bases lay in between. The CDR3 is CASSLTQRPSYNEQFF. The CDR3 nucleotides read TGTGCCAGCAGCTTAACTCAGCGGCCCTCCTACAATGAGCAGTTCTTC.

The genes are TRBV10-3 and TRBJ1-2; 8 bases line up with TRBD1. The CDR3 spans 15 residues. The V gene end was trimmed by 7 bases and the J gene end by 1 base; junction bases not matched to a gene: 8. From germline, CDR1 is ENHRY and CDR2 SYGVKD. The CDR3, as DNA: TGTGCCATCAAAAGAGAGGACAGGGATAACTATGGCTACACCTTC. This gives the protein CAIKREDRDNYGYTF.

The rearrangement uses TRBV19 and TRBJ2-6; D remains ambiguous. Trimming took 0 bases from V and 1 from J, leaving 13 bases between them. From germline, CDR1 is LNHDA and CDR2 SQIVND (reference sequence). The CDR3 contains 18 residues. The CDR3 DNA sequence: TGTGCCAGTAGTATAGACGGGTTCCGAGTATCTGGGGCCAACGTCCTGACTTTC. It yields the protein CASSIDGFRVSGANVLTF.

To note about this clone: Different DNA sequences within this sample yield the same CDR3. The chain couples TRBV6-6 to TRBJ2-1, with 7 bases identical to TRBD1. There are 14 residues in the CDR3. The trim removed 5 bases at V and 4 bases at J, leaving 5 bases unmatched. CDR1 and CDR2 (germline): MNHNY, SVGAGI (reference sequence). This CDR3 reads CASSPQGPYNEQFF. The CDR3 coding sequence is TGTGCCAGCAGTCCACAGGGGCCATACAATGAGCAGTTCTTC.

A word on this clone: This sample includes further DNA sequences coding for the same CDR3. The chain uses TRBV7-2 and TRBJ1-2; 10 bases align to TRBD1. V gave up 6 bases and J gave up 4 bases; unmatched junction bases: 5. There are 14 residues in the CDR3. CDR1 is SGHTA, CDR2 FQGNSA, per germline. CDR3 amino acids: CASSSDRGGYGYTF. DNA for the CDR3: TGTGCCAGCAGTTCGGACAGGGGGGGCTATGGCTACACCTTC.